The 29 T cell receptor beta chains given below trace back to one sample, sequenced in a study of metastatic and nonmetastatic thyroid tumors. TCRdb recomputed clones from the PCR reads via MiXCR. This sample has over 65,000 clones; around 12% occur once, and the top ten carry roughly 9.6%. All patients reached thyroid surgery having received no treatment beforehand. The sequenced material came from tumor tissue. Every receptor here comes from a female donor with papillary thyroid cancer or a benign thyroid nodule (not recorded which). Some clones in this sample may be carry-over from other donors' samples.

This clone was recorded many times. In DNA form, the CDR3 reads TGCGCCAGCAGCCAAGAGAGCGCGACCGACGAGCAGTACTTC. Translation: CASSQESATDEQYF. J is TRBJ2-7 and V is TRBV4-1, with D unresolved. The germline V gene encodes CDR1 MGHRA and CDR2 YSYEKL. Trimming took 0 bases from V and 5 from J, leaving 11 bases between them. The CDR3 has 14 amino acids.

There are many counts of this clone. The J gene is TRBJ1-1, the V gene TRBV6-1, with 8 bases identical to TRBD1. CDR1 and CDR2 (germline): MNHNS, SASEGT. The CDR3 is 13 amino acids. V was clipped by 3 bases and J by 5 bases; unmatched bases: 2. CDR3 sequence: CASSDRGLTEAFF. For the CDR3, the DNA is TGTGCCAGCAGTGACAGGGGGCTGACTGAAGCTTTCTTT.

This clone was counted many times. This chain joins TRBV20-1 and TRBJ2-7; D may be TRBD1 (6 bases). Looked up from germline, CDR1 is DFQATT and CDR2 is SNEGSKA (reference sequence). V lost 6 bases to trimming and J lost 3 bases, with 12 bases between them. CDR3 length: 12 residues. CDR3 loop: CSAREGVYEQYF. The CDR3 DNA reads TGCAGTGCCCGAGAGGGGGTCTACGAGCAGTACTTC.

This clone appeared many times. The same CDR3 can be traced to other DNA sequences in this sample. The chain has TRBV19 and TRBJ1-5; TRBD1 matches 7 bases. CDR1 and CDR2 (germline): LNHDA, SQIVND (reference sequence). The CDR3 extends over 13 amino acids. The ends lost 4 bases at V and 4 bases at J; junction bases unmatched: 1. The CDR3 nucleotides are TGTGCCAGTAGTAAGACAGGGAATCAGCCCCAGCATTTT. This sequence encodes CASSKTGNQPQHF.

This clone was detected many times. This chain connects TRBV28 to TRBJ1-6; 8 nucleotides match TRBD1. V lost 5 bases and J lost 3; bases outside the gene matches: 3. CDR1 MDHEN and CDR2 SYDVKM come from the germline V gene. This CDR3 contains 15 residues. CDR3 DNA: TGTGCCAGCAGTAACGGACAGGGCTATAATTCACCCCTCCACTTT. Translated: CASSNGQGYNSPLHF.

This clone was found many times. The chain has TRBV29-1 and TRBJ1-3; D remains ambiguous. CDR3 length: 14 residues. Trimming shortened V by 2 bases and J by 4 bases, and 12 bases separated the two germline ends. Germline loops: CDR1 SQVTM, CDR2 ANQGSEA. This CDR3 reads CSVELVGYGNTIYF. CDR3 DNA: TGCAGCGTTGAATTGGTGGGTTACGGAAACACCATATATTTT.

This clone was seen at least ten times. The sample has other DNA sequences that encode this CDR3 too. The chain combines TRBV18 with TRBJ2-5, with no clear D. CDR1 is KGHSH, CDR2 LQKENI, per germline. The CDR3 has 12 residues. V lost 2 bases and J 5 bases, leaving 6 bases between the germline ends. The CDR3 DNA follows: TGTGCCAGCTCACCAGTGGGGGAGACCCAGTACTTC. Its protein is CASSPVGETQYF.

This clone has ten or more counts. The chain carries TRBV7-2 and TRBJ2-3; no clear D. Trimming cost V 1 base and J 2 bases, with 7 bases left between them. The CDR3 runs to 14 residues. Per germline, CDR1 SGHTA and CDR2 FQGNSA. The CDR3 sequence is CASSLDTNTDTQYF. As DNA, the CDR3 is TGTGCCAGCAGCTTAGACACCAACACAGATACGCAGTATTTT. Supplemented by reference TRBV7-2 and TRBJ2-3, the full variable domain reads GAGVSQSPSNKVTEKGKDVELRCDPISGHTALYWYRQSLGQGLEFLIYFQGNSAPDKSGLPSDRFSAERTGGSVSTLTIQRTQQEDSAVYLCASSLDTNTDTQYFGPGTRLTVL.

The CDR3 protein is CASSYGQSYEQYF. The CDR3 DNA reads TGTGCCAGCAGTTACGGGCAGTCCTACGAGCAGTACTTC. J is TRBJ2-7 and V is TRBV6-4; D gene unclear. Trimming removed 5 bases from V and 1 base from J, with 9 bases in between. This CDR3 has 13 residues. Germline V gene data show CDR1 as MRHNA and CDR2 as SNTAGT.

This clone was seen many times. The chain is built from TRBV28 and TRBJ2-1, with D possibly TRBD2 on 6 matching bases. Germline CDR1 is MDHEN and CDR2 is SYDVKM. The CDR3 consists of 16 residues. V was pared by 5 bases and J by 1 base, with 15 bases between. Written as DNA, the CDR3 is TGTGCCAGCAGTCGCCCAGGCGGGATATCCTACAATGAGCAGTTCTTC. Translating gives CASSRPGGISYNEQFF.

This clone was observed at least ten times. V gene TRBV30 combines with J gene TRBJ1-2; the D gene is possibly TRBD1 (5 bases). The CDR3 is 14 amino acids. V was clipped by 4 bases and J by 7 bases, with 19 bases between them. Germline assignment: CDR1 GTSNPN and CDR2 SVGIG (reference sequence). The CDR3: CAWIPRGVVAGYTF. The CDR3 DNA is TGTGCCTGGATCCCCCGGGGGGTGGTTGCTGGCTACACCTTC.

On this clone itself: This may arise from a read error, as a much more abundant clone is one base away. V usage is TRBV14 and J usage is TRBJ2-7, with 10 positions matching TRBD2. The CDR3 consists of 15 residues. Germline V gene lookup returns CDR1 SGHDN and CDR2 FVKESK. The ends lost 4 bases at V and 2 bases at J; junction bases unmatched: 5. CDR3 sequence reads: CASSRSGRRTYEQYF. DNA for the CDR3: TGTGCCAGCAGCCGTAGCGGGAGGCGGACCTACGAGCAGTACTTC.

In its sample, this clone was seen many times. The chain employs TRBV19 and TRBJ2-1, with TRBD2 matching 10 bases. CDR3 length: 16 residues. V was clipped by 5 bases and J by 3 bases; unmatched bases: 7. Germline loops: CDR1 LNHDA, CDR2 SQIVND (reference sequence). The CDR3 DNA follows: TGTGCCAGTAGTGTCAAGACTAGCGGGTTCTACAATGAGCAGTTCTTC. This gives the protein CASSVKTSGFYNEQFF. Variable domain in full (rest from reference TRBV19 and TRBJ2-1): DGGITQSPKYLFRKEGQNVTLSCEQNLNHDAMYWYRQDPGQGLRLIYYSQIVNDFQKGDIAEGYSVSREKKESFPLTVTSAQKNPTAFYLCASSVKTSGFYNEQFFGPGTRLTVL.

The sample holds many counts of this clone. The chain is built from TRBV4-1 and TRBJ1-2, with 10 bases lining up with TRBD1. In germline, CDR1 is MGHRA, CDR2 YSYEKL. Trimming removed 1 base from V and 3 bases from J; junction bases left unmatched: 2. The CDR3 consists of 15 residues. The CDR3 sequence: CASSQAGTGDYGYTF. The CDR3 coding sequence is TGCGCCAGCAGCCAAGCCGGGACAGGGGACTATGGCTACACCTTC.

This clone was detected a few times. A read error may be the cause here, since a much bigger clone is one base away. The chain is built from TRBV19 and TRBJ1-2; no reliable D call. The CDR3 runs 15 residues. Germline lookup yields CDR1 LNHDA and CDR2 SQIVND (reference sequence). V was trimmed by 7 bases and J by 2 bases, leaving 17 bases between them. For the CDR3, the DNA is TGTGCCAGTATTTCGGTCCCTGCCATGAACTATGGCTACACCTTC. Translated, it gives CASISVPAMNYGYTF.

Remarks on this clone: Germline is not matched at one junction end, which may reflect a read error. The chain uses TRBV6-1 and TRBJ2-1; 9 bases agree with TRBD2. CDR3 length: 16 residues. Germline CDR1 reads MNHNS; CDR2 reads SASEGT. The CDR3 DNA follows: TGTGCCAGCAGTGACCCCTTAGCGGGAGCTTTCAATGATCAGTCCTTC. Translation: CASSDPLAGAFNDQSF.

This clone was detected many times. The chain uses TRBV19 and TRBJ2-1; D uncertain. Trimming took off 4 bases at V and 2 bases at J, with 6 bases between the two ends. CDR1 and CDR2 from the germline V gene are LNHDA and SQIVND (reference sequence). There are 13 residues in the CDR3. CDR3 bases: TGTGCCAGTAGTAGTCTACCCTACAATGAGCAGTTCTTC. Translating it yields CASSSLPYNEQFF.

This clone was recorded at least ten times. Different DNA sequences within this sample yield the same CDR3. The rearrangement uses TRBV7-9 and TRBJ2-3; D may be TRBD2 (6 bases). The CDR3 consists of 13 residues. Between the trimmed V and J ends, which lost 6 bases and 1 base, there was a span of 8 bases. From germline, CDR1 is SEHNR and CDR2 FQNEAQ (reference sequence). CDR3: CASSSGGTDTQYF. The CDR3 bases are TGTGCCAGCAGTTCGGGAGGCACAGATACGCAGTATTTT.

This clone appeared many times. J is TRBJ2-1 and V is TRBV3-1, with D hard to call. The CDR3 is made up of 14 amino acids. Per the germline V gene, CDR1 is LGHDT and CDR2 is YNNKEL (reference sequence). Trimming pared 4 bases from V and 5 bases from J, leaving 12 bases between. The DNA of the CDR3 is TGTGCCAGCAGCCCACCTCGGGTACACAATGAGCAGTTCTTC. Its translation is CASSPPRVHNEQFF.

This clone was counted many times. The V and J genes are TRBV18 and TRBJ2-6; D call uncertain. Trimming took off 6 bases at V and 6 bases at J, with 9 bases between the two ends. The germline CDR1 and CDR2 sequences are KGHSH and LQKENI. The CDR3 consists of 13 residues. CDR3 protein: CASSLEEANVLTF. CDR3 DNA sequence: TGTGCCAGCTCCCTAGAGGAGGCCAACGTCCTGACTTTC.

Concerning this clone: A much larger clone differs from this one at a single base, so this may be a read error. The CDR3 DNA reads as TGTGCCAGCAGCTTATGGACAGCCAATGAGCAGTTCTTC. It yields the protein CASSLWTANEQFF. The chain carries TRBV7-9 and TRBJ2-1, with TRBD1 as a possible D gene (6 bases). Germline values: CDR1 SEHNR, CDR2 FQNEAQ (reference sequence). CDR3 size: 13 residues. Between the trimmed V and J ends, which lost 2 bases and 6 bases, there was a span of 8 bases.

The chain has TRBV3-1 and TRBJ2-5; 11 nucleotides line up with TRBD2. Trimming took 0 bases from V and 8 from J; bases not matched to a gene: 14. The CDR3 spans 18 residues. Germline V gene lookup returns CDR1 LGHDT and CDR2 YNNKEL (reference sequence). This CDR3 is CASSQDGPLAGGGDTQYF. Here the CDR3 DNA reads TGTGCCAGCAGCCAAGACGGACCTCTAGCGGGGGGCGGAGATACCCAGTACTTC.

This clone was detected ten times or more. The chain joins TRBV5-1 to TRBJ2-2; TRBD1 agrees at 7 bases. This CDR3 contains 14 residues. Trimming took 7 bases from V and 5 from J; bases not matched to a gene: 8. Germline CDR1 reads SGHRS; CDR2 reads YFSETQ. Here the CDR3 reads CASAGTVQTGELFF. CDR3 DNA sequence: TGCGCCAGCGCCGGGACAGTCCAAACCGGGGAGCTGTTTTTT.

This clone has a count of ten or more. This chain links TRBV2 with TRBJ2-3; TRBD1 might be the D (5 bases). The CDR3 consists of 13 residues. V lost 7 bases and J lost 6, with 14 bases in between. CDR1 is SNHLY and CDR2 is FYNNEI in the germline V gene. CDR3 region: CASNQGADDTQYF. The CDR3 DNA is TGTGCCAGCAACCAAGGGGCCGACGATACGCAGTATTTT.

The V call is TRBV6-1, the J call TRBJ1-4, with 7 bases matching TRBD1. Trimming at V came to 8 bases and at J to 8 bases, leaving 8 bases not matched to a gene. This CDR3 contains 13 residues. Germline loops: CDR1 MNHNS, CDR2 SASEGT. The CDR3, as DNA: TGTGCCAGCCGACGCAGGGGGGACGAAAAACTGTTTTTT. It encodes CASRRRGDEKLFF.

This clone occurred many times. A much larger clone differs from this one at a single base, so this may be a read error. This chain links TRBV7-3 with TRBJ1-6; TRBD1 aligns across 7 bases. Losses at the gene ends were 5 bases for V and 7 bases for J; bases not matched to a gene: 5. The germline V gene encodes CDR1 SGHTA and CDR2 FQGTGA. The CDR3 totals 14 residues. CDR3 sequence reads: CASSPGTENSPLHF. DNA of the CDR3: TGTGCCAGCAGCCCCGGGACAGAGAATTCACCCCTCCACTTT. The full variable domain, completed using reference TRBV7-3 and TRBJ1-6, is GAGVSQTPSNKVTEKGKYVELRCDPISGHTALYWYRQSLGQGPEFLIYFQGTGAADDSGLPNDRFFAVRPEGSVSTLKIQRTERGDSAVYLCASSPGTENSPLHFGNGTRLTVT.

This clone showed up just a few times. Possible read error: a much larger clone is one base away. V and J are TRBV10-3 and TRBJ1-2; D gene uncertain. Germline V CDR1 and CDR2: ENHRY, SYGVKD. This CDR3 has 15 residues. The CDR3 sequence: CAISEFPKTNYGCTF. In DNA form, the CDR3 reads TGTGCCATCAGTGAGTTCCCCAAGACTAACTATGGCTGCACCTTC.

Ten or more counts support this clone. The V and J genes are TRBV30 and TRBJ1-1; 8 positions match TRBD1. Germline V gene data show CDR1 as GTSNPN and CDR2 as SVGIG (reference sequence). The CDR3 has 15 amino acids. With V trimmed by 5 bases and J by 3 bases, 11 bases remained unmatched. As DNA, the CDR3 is TGTGCCTGGTGGACAGGGAGAGCGCGGGACACTGAAGCTTTCTTT. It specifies CAWWTGRARDTEAFF.

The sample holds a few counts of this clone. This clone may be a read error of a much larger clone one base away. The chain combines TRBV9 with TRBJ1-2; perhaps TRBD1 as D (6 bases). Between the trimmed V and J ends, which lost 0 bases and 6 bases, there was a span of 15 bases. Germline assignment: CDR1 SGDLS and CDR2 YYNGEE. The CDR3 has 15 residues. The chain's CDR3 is CASSVDPGVRDGYTF. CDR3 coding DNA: TGTGCCAGCAGCGTAGACCCAGGGGTACGGGATGGCTACACCTTC.